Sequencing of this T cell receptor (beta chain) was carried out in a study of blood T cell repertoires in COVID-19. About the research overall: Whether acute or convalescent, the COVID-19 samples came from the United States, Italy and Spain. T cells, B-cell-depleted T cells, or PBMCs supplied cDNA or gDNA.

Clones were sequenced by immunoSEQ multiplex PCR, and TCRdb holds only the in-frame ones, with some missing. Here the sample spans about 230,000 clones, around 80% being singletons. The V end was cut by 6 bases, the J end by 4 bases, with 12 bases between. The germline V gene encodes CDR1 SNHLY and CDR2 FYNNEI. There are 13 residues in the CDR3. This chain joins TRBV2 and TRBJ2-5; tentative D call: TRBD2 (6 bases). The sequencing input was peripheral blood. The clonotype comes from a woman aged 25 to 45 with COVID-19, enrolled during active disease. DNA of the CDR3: TGTGCCAGCAGCCTGAGACTAGGAGAGACCCAGTACTTC. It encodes CASSLRLGETQYF.